This T cell receptor beta chain comes out of a study of blood T cell repertoires in COVID-19. About the research overall: Samples of COVID-19 (acute and convalescent) were obtained from the United States, Italy and Spain. T cells, B-cell-depleted T cells, or PBMCs provided the cDNA or gDNA that served as material.

The germline CDR1 and CDR2 sequences are MDHEN and SYDVKM. This CDR3 spans 13 amino acids. V was pared by 11 bases and J by 6 bases, with 8 bases of the junction left unmatched. Patients at the Seattle site were enrolled during active infection and followed longitudinally. How the authors handled the data: Estimates of nucleated cell counts were drawn from the amplification of reference gene primers. Profiling relied on immunoSEQ multiplex PCR, and the TCRdb table lists in-frame clones only, not all of them. The DNA gave D and trimming, while V, J and clone size come from that table. Here the sample spans about 250,000 clones, about 83% being singletons.

The chain has TRBV28 and TRBJ1-2, with 11 bases aligning to TRBD1. The receptor comes from an elderly woman with COVID-19, enrolled during active disease. Sequencing input: peripheral blood. The CDR3 coding sequence is TGTGCCGGTGGACAGGGGGCGCCGCATGGCTACACCTTC. This codes for CAGGQGAPHGYTF.